Shown below are 9 T cell receptor beta chains from a single sample sequenced in a study of T cell responses to AZD1222 COVID-19 vaccine. Produced via immunoSEQ multiplex PCR; TCRdb's table is partial and in-frame only. The sample contains 65,000 to 95,000 clones, 80% of which appear only once. Sequencing used peripheral blood, obtained on day 0 of AZD1222 vaccination. All receptors derive from an adult in good health.

This clone appeared a few times. The CDR3 is CASRGGSSNQPQHF. For the CDR3, the DNA is TGTGCCAGCAGGGGGGGAAGCAGCAATCAGCCCCAGCATTTT. The chain joins TRBV6-5 to TRBJ1-5; tentatively, D is TRBD1 (5 bases). V was clipped by 6 bases and J by 1 base, with 10 bases between them. This CDR3 has 14 residues. The V gene's germline CDR1 is MNHEY and CDR2 SVGAGI.

In its sample, this clone ranks as medium-sized. Other DNA variants within this sample encode the same CDR3. The rearrangement uses TRBV15 and TRBJ1-5, with D possibly TRBD1 on 6 matching bases. Trimming shortened V by 4 bases and J by 6 bases, and 10 bases separated the two germline ends. CDR3 length: 13 residues. The germline V gene has CDR1 LNHNV and CDR2 YYDKDF (reference sequence). The CDR3 protein is CATSTLRGQPQHF. CDR3 sequence (DNA): TGTGCCACCAGCACACTCAGGGGTCAGCCCCAGCATTTT.

This sequence joins TRBV2 and TRBJ2-1; TRBD1 matches 9 bases. CDR3 size: 16 residues. Looked up from germline, CDR1 is SNHLY and CDR2 is FYNNEI. V trimming: 6 bases; J trimming: 8 bases; junction bases outside the gene matches: 14. CDR3 protein: CASSRNRDRANYEQFF. The DNA of the CDR3 is TGTGCCAGCAGCAGGAATCGGGACAGGGCGAACTATGAGCAGTTCTTC.

This rearrangement joins TRBV2 to TRBJ1-6, with D uncertain. The CDR3 runs to 13 residues. Trimming cost V 6 bases and J 7 bases, with 10 bases left between them. CDR1 is SNHLY and CDR2 is FYNNEI in the germline V gene. CDR3 amino acids: CASSSDGNSPLHF. The CDR3 DNA reads TGTGCCAGCAGCTCGGACGGGAATTCACCCCTCCACTTT.

This rearrangement joins TRBV11-3 to TRBJ1-3, with no clear D. This CDR3 region has 13 residues. CDR1 SGHNT and CDR2 YENEEA come from the germline V gene. Between the trimmed V and J ends, which lost 8 bases and 1 base, there was a span of 9 bases. This CDR3 reads CASSVRSGNTIYF. CDR3 DNA: TGTGCCAGCTCCGTACGGTCTGGAAACACCATATATTTT. The complete variable domain, with remaining parts taken from reference TRBV11-3 and TRBJ1-3, reads EAGVVQSPRYKIIEKKQPVAFWCNPISGHNTLYWYLQNLGQGPELLIRYENEEAVDDSQLPKDRFSAERLKGVDSTLKIQPAELGDSAVYLCASSVRSGNTIYFGEGSWLTVV.

The chain links TRBV5-4 to TRBJ2-5; D perhaps matches TRBD1 (6 bases). CDR3 size: 14 residues. CDR1 and CDR2 (germline): SGHNT, YYREEE (reference sequence). V gave up 1 base and J gave up 0 bases, with 7 bases separating them. The CDR3 spells CASSLTGNQETQYF. CDR3 nucleotide sequence: TGTGCCAGCAGCTTGACAGGGAACCAAGAGACCCAGTACTTC.

V usage is TRBV7-8 and J usage is TRBJ1-2; TRBD1 is a possible D gene (5 bases). There are 13 residues in the CDR3. V lost 5 bases and J lost 7, with 14 bases in between. Looked up from germline, CDR1 is SGHVS and CDR2 is FQNEAQ. CDR3 DNA: TGTGCCAGCAGCCGAGCCAGGGAGAGTGGCTACACCTTC. Its protein product is CASSRARESGYTF.

The chain carries TRBV6-5 and TRBJ1-2, with 10 nucleotides matching TRBD1. V trimming: 7 bases; J trimming: 5 bases; junction bases outside the gene matches: 10. CDR3 size: 15 residues. Germline values: CDR1 MNHEY, CDR2 SVGAGI. For the CDR3, the DNA is TGTGCCAGCACCGATCCCTGGACAGGGGGATATGGCTACACCTTC. Encoded protein: CASTDPWTGGYGYTF.

This chain uses TRBV3-1 (or the pseudogene TRBV3-2) with TRBJ2-1; 7 bases are shared with TRBD1. CDR3 length equals 13 residues. Germline CDR1 and CDR2: LGHDT and YNNKEL (reference sequence). The V gene end was trimmed by 8 bases and the J gene end by 3 bases; junction bases not matched to a gene: 4. The CDR3 sequence is CASRDRDYNEQFF. The CDR3, as DNA: TGTGCCAGCCGGGACAGAGACTACAATGAGCAGTTCTTC.